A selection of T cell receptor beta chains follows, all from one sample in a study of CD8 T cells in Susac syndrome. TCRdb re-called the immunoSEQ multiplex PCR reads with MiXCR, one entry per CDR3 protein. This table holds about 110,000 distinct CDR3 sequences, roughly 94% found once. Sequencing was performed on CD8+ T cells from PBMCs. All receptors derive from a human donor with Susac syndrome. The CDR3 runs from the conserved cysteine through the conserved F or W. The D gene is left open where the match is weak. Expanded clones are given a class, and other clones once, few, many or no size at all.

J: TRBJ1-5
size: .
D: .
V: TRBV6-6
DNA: TGTGCCAGCAGTTACAGGAGTCAGCCCCAGCATTTT
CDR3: CASSYRSQPQHF

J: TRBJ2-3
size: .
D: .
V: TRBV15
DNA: TGTGCCACCAGCAGTCCGGACAGAACTAGCACAGATACGCAGTATTTT
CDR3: CATSSPDRTSTDTQYF

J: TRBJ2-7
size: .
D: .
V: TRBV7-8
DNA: TGTGCCAGCAGCTTGCGGGCGCCCGTCTACGAGCAGTACTTC
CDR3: CASSLRAPVYEQYF

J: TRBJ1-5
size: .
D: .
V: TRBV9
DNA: TGTGCCAGCAGCGGATCAGGGATCGCTCAGCCCCAGCATTTT
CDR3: CASSGSGIAQPQHF

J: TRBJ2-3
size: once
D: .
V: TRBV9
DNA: TGTGCCAGCAGCGCGACTGGAACAGATACGCAGTATTTT
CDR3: CASSATGTDTQYF

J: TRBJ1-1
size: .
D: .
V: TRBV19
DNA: TGTGCCAGTAGTATAGGACCGAACACTGAAGCTTTCTTT
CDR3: CASSIGPNTEAFF

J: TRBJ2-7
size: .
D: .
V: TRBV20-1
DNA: TGCAGTGCTAGAGGCGCGGACTACGAGCAGTACTTC
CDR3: CSARGADYEQYF

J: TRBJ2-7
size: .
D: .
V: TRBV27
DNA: TGTGCCAGCAGTTCGGGCTCTCGCCTCTACGAGCAGTACTTC
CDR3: CASSSGSRLYEQYF

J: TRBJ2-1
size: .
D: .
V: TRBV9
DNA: TGTGCCAGCAGCACCGGACAGTTCTACAATGAGCAGTTCTTC
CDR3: CASSTGQFYNEQFF

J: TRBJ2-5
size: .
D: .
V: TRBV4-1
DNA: TGCGCCAGCAGCCAAGAGGGGGGCACAGAGACCCAGTACTTC
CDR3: CASSQEGGTETQYF

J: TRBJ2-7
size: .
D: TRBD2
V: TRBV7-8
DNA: TGTGCCAGCAGCCCCGGGGGGGAGCAGTACTTC
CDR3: CASSPGGEQYF

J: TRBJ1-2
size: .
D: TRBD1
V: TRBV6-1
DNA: TGTGCCAGCAGTGAAGGGGTTACCTGGGGACAGGGAACCTATGGCTACACCTTC
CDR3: CASSEGVTWGQGTYGYTF

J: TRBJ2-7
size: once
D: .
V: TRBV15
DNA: TGTGCCACCAGCAGAGGACTAGAAGTCAACGAGCAGTACTTC
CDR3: CATSRGLEVNEQYF

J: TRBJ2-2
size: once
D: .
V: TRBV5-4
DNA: TGTGCCAGCAGCTTGTACCAGGGGACTTCCACCGGGGAGCTGTTTTTT
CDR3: CASSLYQGTSTGELFF

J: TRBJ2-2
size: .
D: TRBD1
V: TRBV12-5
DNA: TGTGCTAGTGCCTCTGGGGACAGGGGACCCACCGGGGAGCTGTTTTTT
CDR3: CASASGDRGPTGELFF

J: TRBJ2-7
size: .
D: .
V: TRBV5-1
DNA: TGCGCCAGCAGCTTCTCGGACTCCCTCTACGAGCAGTACTTC
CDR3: CASSFSDSLYEQYF

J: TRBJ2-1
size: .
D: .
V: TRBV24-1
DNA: TGTGCCACCAGTGAGCTAGGCTGGGATGAGCAGTTCTTC
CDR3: CATSELGWDEQFF

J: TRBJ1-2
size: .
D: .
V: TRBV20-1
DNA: TGCAGTGCGGTGACAGGTTTCCAGACTAACTATGGCTACACCTTC
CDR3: CSAVTGFQTNYGYTF

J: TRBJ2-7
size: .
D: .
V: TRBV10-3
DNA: TGTGCCATCAGTGAAGACAGGCACGAGCAGTACTTC
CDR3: CAISEDRHEQYF

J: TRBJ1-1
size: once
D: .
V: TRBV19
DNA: TGTGCCAGTAGTCCGCGATATGGACGGGGCTCGGGGAACACTGAAGCTTTCTTT
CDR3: CASSPRYGRGSGNTEAFF

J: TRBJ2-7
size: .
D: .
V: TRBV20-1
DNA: TGCAGTGCCCTCGGGGGCGGTGGACCCTACGAGCAGTACTTC
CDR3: CSALGGGGPYEQYF

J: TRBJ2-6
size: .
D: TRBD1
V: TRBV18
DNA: TGTGCCAGCTCACCAGGGACAGGACTCTCTGGGGCCAACGTCCTGACTTTC
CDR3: CASSPGTGLSGANVLTF

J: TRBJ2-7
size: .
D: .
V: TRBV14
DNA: TGTGCCAGCAGCCAAGATGATACCTACGAGCAGTACTTC
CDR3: CASSQDDTYEQYF

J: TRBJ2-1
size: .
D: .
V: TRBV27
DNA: TGTGCCAGCAGTTTATTGGCATCCTTCCACAATGAGCAGTTCTTC
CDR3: CASSLLASFHNEQFF

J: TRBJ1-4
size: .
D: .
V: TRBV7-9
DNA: TGTGCCAGCAGCCAAGGCGGCTCCTCGAATGAAAAACTGTTTTTT
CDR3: CASSQGGSSNEKLFF

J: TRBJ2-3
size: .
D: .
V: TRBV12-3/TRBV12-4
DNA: TGTGCCAGCAGTTTACAATTAGGGGCAGATACGCAGTATTTT
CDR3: CASSLQLGADTQYF

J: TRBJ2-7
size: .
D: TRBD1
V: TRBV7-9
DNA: TGTGCCAGCTCAGGGGGTAACGGAGACGAGCAGTACTTC
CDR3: CASSGGNGDEQYF

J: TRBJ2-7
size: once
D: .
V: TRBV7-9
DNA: TGTGCCAGCAGCTTCGGGGCGGAGGAGCAGTACTTC
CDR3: CASSFGAEEQYF

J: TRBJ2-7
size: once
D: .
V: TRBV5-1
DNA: TGCGCCAGCAGCTCCATCGGGGCTGAGGGAGAGCAGTACTTC
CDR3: CASSSIGAEGEQYF

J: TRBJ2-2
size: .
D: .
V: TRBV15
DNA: TGTGCCACCAGCAGAGATGGGGGGCCTAGCACCGGGGAGCTGTTTTTT
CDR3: CATSRDGGPSTGELFF

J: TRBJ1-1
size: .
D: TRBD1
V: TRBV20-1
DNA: TGCAGTGCTAGGCCTCCCCAGGGGGGATACACTGAAGCTTTCTTT
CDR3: CSARPPQGGYTEAFF

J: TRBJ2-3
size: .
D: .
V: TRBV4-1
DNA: TGCGCCAGCAGCCAGGGGGCAAGTCTCACCTTCACAGATACGCAGTATTTT
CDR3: CASSQGASLTFTDTQYF

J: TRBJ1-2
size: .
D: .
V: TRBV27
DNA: TGTGCCAGCAGTTTACAGGGGCCATATGGCTACACCTTC
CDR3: CASSLQGPYGYTF

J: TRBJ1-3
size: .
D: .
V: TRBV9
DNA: TGTGCCAGCACGAGTGCGGGAGGAAACACCATATATTTT
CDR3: CASTSAGGNTIYF

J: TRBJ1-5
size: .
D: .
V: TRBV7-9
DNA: TGTGCCAGCAGCCCCGCGAGGGCTAATCAGCCCCAGCATTTT
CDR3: CASSPARANQPQHF

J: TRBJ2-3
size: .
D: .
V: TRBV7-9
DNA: TGTGCCAGCAGCTTAAGGGACACAACAGATACGCAGTATTTT
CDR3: CASSLRDTTDTQYF